This T cell receptor beta chain is from a study of blood T cells in healthy people across ages. The authors ran a second PCR of 7 to 11 cycles using a sample-barcoded 5' primer and a J-beta primer mix. Each CDR3 protein is one row after TCRdb ran MiXCR on the 5' RACE reads. The sample lists 700,000 to 900,000 distinct CDR3 sequences, under 30% seen once, with less than 3.5% in the top ten. The V and J ends lost 5 bases and 7 bases, in that order; junction bases with no gene match: 10. This CDR3 is 14 amino acids long. Germline CDR1 LNHDA, CDR2 SQIVND (reference sequence). These data also featured in a second study, about T cells of mothers and their children. That study adds: Overlap measured in related mother-child pairs was slightly, non-significantly higher than in unrelated pairs.

The clonotype comes from a boy younger than 18 in good health. The sequenced material came from blood. The chain uses TRBV19 and TRBJ2-7; 8 bases are shared with TRBD2. The CDR3 protein is CASSSSLAAWEQYF. CDR3 bases: TGTGCCAGTAGTTCCTCACTAGCGGCATGGGAGCAGTACTTC.